Below are 5 T cell receptor beta chains sequenced from a single sample in a study of cytomegalovirus exposure and HLA in healthy donors. Researchers ran the PCR with 60 Vbeta and 13 Jbeta primers. Libraries were prepared by immunoSEQ multiplex PCR; TCRdb keeps only in-frame clonotypes and omits some of them. The sample lists around 150,000 clones, about 82% seen once, with nearly 3.5% in the top ten. Sequencing used PBMCs. Source of these receptors: a male donor in good health and CMV-seronegative.

There are a few counts of this clone. Sequence at one end of the junction differs from germline and may be a read error. The rearrangement links TRBV7-9 to TRBJ2-1; 11 positions agree with TRBD2. CDR1 is SEHNR, CDR2 FQNEAQ, per germline (reference sequence). The CDR3 contains 18 residues. The CDR3 region is CSSSSVAGGSTSYNEQFF. CDR3 DNA: TGTTCCAGCAGCTCAGTAGCGGGAGGGAGTACGTCCTACAATGAGCAGTTCTTC.

The chain joins TRBV6-5 to TRBJ2-7; 9 nucleotides agree with TRBD2. V was pared by 5 bases and J by 5 bases, with 7 bases of the junction left unmatched. This CDR3 region has 14 residues. Germline lookup yields CDR1 MNHEY and CDR2 SVGAGI. Written as DNA, the CDR3 is TGTGCCAGCAGTCGTATAGCGGGGGTGAACGAGCAGTACTTC. It yields the protein CASSRIAGVNEQYF.

V usage is TRBV29-1 and J usage is TRBJ1-1; unclear D gene. This CDR3 region has 13 residues. The germline V gene encodes CDR1 SQVTM and CDR2 ANQGSEA. Trimming pared 4 bases from V and 4 bases from J, leaving 13 bases between. CDR3 nucleotides: TGCAGCGTTGGGTCCGTTAGAGCCACTGAAGCTTTCTTT. This encodes CSVGSVRATEAFF.

The rearrangement joins TRBV4-1 to TRBJ2-2; D possibly corresponds to TRBD1 (6 bases). This CDR3 comprises 18 residues. Trimming left V 3 bases short and J 0 bases short, with 17 bases between. From germline, CDR1 is MGHRA and CDR2 YSYEKL. CDR3 sequence reads: CASSQRDTTYANTGELFF. In DNA form, the CDR3 reads TGCGCCAGCAGCCAGAGGGACACCACATACGCGAACACCGGGGAGCTGTTTTTT.

This chain links TRBV6-5 with TRBJ2-7; 8 positions match TRBD2. Germline V gives CDR1 MNHEY, CDR2 SVGAGI. This CDR3 region has 15 residues. The V and J ends lost 2 bases and 0 bases, in that order; junction bases with no gene match: 3. Written as DNA, the CDR3 is TGTGCCAGCAGTTACATGAGCGGGAGCTCCTACGAGCAGTACTTC. Its protein product is CASSYMSGSSYEQYF.